Below, 5 T cell receptor beta chains from the same sample are listed, as sequenced in a study of T cell repertoires in cytomegalovirus infection. One entry per CDR3 protein, called by TCRdb with MiXCR from the reads. There are approximately 910,000 distinct CDR3 sequences in the sample; 31% occur only once, and over 12% lies in the top ten. These receptors have no known antigen. The sample in question was cultured CD8+ T cells from PBMCs, obtained from culture after CMV antigen stimulation. The receptors stem from a human donor in good health (CMV status not recorded). Some clones in this sample may be carry-over from other donors' samples.

V usage is TRBV5-4 and J usage is TRBJ1-1; D gene unclear. The ends were cut back, 0 bases at V and 1 base at J, with 13 bases in the middle. The length of the CDR3 is 16 residues. The V gene's germline CDR1 is SGHNT and CDR2 YYREEE (reference sequence). CDR3 sequence reads: CASSLDAVSRNTEAFF. The CDR3 DNA reads TGTGCCAGCAGCTTGGACGCGGTCTCGAGGAACACTGAAGCTTTCTTT.

The chain uses TRBV3-1 and TRBJ2-7, with D possibly matching TRBD2 (5 bases). The ends were cut back, 0 bases at V and 5 bases at J, with 8 bases in the middle. CDR1 and CDR2 from the germline V gene are LGHDT and YNNKEL (reference sequence). The CDR3 contains 13 residues. The CDR3 loop is CASSQERVDEQYF. The CDR3 DNA reads as TGTGCCAGCAGCCAAGAGAGGGTGGACGAGCAGTACTTC.

V usage is TRBV7-9 and J usage is TRBJ1-2; D remains ambiguous. CDR3 length equals 15 residues. Trimming cost V 1 base and J 1 base, with 10 bases left between them. Germline CDR1 SEHNR, CDR2 FQNEAQ (reference sequence). The CDR3 DNA follows: TGTGCCAGCAGCTTAGGGTTCCAGTTTAACTATGGCTACACCTTC. Translation gives CASSLGFQFNYGYTF.

The rearrangement uses TRBV5-6 and TRBJ2-3; D ambiguous. Germline V gene sequence: CDR1 SGHDT, CDR2 YYEEEE. V shed 2 bases and J shed 2 bases, with 12 bases lying between them. This CDR3 spans 15 amino acids. As DNA, the CDR3 is TGTGCCAGCAGCTTACTAATGACCTCCACAGATACGCAGTATTTT. Translated: CASSLLMTSTDTQYF.

This chain uses TRBV9 with TRBJ2-5, with 12 bases identical to TRBD1. The ends lost 3 bases at V and 4 bases at J; junction bases unmatched: 4. The CDR3 loop spans 15 amino acids. The germline V gene has CDR1 SGDLS and CDR2 YYNGEE. CDR3: CASSAGTGGSETQYF. CDR3 sequence (DNA): TGTGCCAGCAGCGCTGGGACAGGGGGCTCAGAGACCCAGTACTTC.